This T cell receptor beta chain was captured in a study of blood T cell repertoires in COVID-19. This CDR3 is 15 amino acids long. The V end lost 3 bases, the J end lost 6 bases, and 16 bases lay between the germline ends. Germline CDR1 is SGDLS and CDR2 is YYNGEE. Using immunoSEQ multiplex PCR, the repertoire was profiled, and TCRdb retains in-frame clones only, with some absent. This table holds roughly 230,000 clones, 80% to 85% found once. Ages ranged from about 18 to 89 years, with residence in about two dozen US areas. This chain links TRBV9 with TRBJ1-3; D unclear. Material for sequencing was PBMCs or T cells enriched from blood (not recorded which). The receptor comes from a middle-aged man who had recovered from COVID-19. DNA of the CDR3: TGTGCCAGCAGCGCCCAGGTCCATCCCCCAAACACCATATATTTT. Amino acid sequence: CASSAQVHPPNTIYF.